This T cell receptor (beta chain) was recorded in a study of CD8 T cells in Susac syndrome. The authors reverse transcribed roughly 0.45 to 1 ug RNA with random hexamers. Each CDR3 protein is one row after TCRdb ran MiXCR on the immunoSEQ multiplex PCR reads. This table holds around 130,000 distinct CDR3 sequences, roughly 76% found once. This CDR3 has 13 amino acids. Germline assignment: CDR1 SGHKS and CDR2 YYEKEE (reference sequence). Trimming shortened V by 4 bases and J by 9 bases, and 16 bases separated the two germline ends. This clonotype was detected only once. The V gene is TRBV5-5, the J gene TRBJ1-1; D remains unclear. The origin of this receptor is a human donor with multiple sclerosis. What was sequenced was CD8+ T cells from PBMCs. The CDR3 nucleotides read TGTGCCAGCAGCCCTAAAAATTTCCCTCAAGCTTTCTTT. Protein: CASSPKNFPQAFF. The variable domain in full, completed from reference TRBV5-5 and TRBJ1-1, reads DAGVTQSPTHLIKTRGQQVTLRCSPISGHKSVSWYQQVLGQGPQFIFQYYEKEERGRGNFPDRFSARQFPNYSSELNVNALLLGDSALYLCASSPKNFPQAFFGQGTRLTVV.